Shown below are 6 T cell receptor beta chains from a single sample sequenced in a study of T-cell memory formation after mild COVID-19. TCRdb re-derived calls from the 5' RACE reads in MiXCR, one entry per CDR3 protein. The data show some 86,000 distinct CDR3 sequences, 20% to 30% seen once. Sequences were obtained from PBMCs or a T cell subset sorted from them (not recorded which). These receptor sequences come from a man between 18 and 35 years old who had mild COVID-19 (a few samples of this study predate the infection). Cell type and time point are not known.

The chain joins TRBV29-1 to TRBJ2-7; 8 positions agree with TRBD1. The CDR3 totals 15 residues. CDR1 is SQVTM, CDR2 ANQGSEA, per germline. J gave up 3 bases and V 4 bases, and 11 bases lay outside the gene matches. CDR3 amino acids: CSVVVGRQGLYEQYF. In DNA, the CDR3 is TGCAGCGTTGTTGTCGGGAGACAGGGGCTCTACGAGCAGTACTTC.

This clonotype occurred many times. CDR3 amino acids: CASSMTGEQGVNEQFF. CDR3 DNA: TGTGCCAGCAGTATGACAGGTGAACAGGGAGTCAATGAGCAGTTCTTC. This sequence joins TRBV12-3 or TRBV12-4 and TRBJ2-1; D perhaps matches TRBD1 (6 bases). V gave up 5 bases and J gave up 6 bases, with 20 bases separating them. The CDR3 runs 16 residues.

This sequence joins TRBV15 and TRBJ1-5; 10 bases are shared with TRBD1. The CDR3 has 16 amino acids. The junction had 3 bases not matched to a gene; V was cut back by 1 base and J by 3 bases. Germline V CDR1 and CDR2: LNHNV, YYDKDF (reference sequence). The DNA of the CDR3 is TGTGCCACCAGCAGAGGGGGACAGGGGTACAATCAGCCCCAGCATTTT. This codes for CATSRGGQGYNQPQHF.

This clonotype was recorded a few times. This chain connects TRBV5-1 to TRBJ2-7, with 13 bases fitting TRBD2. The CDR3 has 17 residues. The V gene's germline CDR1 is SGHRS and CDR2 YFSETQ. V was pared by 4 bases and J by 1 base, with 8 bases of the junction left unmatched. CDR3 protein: CASSLTPGLAGSYEQYF. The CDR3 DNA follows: TGCGCCAGCAGCCTCACACCGGGACTAGCGGGGTCCTACGAGCAGTACTTC.

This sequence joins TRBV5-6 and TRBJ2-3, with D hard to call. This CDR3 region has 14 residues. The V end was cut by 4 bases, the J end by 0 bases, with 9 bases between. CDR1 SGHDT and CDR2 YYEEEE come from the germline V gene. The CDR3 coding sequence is TGTGCCAGCAGCCCGCCCTCTAGCACAGATACGCAGTATTTT. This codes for CASSPPSSTDTQYF.

Here the CDR3 DNA reads TGTGCCAGCAGCCTGGGACTGTCCTACGAGCAGTACGTC. Encoded protein: CASSLGLSYEQYV. The J gene is TRBJ2-7, the V gene TRBV7-9, with a tentative D call TRBD2 (6 bases). Germline V gene data show CDR1 as SEHNR and CDR2 as FQNEAQ (reference sequence). The CDR3 totals 13 residues. V shed 5 bases and J shed 1 base, with 9 bases lying between them.